The clone carrying this T cell receptor (beta chain) was detected ten times or more. The data belong to a study of identical twins. TCRdb reprocessed the 5' RACE reads with MiXCR, giving one entry per CDR3 protein. The sample includes hundreds of thousands of distinct CDR3 sequences, roughly an eighth of them seen just once. The same sample was also studied in work on yellow fever vaccine responses in identical twins.

The clonotype comes from a woman between 18 and 29 years old in good health. Sequenced: PBMCs.

CDR3 sequence reads: CASSVDRVGYNEQFF. The CDR3 DNA reads as TGTGCCAGCAGTGTGGACAGGGTTGGCTACAATGAGCAGTTCTTC. This chain connects TRBV2 to TRBJ2-1, with 8 bases identical to TRBD1. The germline gives CDR1 SNHLY, CDR2 FYNNEI. Unmatched junction bases numbered 5, after V lost 4 bases and J lost 3 bases. This CDR3 contains 15 residues.